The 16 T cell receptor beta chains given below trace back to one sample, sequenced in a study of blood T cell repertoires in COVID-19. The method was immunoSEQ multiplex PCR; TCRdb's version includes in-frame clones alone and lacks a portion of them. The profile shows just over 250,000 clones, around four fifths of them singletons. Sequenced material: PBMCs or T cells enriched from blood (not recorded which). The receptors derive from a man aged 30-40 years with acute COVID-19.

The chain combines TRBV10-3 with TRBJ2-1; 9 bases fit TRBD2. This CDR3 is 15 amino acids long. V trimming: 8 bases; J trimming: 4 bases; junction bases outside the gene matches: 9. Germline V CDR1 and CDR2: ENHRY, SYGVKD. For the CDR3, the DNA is TGTGCCATCGGGTCGGAGCTAGCGGGATACAATGAGCAGTTCTTC. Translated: CAIGSELAGYNEQFF.

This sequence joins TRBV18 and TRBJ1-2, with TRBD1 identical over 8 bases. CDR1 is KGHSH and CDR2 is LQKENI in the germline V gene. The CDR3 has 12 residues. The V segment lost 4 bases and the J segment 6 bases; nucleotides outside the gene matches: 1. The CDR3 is CASSQGQDGYTF. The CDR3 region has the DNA TGTGCCAGCTCACAGGGACAGGATGGCTACACCTTC. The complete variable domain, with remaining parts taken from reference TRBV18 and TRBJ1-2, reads NAGVMQNPRHLVRRRGQEARLRCSPMKGHSHVYWYRQLPEEGLKFMVYLQKENIIDESGMPKERFSAEFPKEGPSILRIQQVVRGDSAAYFCASSQGQDGYTFGSGTRLTVV.

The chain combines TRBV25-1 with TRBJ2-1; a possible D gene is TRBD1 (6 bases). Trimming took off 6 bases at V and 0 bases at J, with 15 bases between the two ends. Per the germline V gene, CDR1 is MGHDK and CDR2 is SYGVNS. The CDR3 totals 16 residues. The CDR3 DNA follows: TGTGCCAGCAGCGAAGAGACAGGATCCTCCTACAATGAGCAGTTCTTC. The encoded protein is CASSEETGSSYNEQFF.

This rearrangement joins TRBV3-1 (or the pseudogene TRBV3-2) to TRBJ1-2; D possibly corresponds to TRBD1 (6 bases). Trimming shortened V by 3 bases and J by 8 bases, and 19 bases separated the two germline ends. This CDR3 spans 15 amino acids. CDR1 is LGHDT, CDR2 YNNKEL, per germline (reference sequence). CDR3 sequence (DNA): TGTGCCAGCAGCCAGATCCCCCAGGGGAGCGCGGGCTACACCTTC. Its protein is CASSQIPQGSAGYTF.

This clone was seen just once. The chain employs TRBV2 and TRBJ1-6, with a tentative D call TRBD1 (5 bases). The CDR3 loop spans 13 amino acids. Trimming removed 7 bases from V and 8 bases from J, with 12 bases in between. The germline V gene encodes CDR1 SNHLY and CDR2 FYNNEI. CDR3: CASIETDYSPLHF. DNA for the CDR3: TGTGCCAGCATCGAGACAGACTATTCACCCCTCCACTTT.

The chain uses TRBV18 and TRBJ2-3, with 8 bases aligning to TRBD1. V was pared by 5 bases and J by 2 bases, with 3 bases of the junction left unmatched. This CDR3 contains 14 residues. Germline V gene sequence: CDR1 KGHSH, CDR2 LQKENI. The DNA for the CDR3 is TGTGCCAGCTCAAGGGACAGGATCACAGATACGCAGTATTTT. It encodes CASSRDRITDTQYF.

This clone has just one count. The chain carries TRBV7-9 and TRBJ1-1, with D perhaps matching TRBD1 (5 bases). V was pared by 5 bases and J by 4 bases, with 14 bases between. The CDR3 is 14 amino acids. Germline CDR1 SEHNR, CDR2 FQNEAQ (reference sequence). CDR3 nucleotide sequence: TGTGCCAGCAGCCCCCGGAGGGGTGTCACTGAAGCTTTCTTT. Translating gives CASSPRRGVTEAFF. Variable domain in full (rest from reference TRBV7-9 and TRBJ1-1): DTGVSQNPRHKITKRGQNVTFRCDPISEHNRLYWYRQTLGQGPEFLTYFQNEAQLEKSRLLSDRFSAERPKGSFSTLEIQRTEQGDSAMYLCASSPRRGVTEAFFGQGTRLTVV.

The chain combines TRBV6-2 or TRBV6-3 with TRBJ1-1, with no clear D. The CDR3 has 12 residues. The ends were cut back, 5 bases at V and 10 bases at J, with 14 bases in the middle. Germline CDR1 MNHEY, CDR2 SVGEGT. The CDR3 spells CASSTSSVRAFF. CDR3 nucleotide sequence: TGTGCCAGCAGTACCTCGTCGGTGAGAGCTTTCTTT.

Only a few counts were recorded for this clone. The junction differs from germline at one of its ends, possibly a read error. The CDR3 bases are TGTGCCAGCAGCTTTGAGGATGGGGGCGGCTACACCTTC. Translating gives CASSFEDGGGYTF. J is TRBJ1-2 and V is TRBV5-1; D might be TRBD1 (6 bases). The CDR3 totals 13 residues. In germline, CDR1 is SGHRS, CDR2 YFSETQ.

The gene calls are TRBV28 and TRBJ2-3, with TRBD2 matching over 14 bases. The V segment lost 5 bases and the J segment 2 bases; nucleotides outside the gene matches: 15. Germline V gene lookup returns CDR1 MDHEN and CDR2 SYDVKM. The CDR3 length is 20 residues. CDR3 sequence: CASSILRLAGGPATTDTQYF. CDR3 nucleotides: TGTGCCAGCAGTATCCTAAGACTAGCGGGGGGGCCGGCGACCACAGATACGCAGTATTTT.

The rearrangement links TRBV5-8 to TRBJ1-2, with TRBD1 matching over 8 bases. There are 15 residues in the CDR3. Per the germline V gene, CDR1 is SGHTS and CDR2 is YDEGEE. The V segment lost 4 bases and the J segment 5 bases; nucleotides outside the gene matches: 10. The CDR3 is CASSPNRGESYGYTF. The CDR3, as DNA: TGTGCCAGCAGCCCGAACAGGGGGGAGTCGTATGGCTACACCTTC.

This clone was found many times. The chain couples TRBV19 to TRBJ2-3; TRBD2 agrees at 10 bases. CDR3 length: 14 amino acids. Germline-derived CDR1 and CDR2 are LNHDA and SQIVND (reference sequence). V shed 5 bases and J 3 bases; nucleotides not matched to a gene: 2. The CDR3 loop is CASSALAGTDTQYF. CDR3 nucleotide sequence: TGTGCCAGTAGTGCACTAGCGGGGACAGATACGCAGTATTTT.

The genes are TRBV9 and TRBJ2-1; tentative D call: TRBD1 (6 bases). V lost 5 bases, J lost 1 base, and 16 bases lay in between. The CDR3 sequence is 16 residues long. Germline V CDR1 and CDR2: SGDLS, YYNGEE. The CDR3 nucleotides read TGTGCCAGCAGTGCCAGTCGGACAGAGTCCTACAATGAGCAGTTCTTC. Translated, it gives CASSASRTESYNEQFF.

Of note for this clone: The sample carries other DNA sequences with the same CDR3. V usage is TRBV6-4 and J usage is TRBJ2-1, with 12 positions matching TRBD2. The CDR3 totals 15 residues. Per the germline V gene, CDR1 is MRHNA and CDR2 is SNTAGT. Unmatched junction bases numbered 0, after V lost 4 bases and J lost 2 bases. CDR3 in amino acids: CASSGLAGAYNEQFF. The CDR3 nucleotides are TGTGCCAGCAGTGGACTAGCGGGAGCCTACAATGAGCAGTTCTTC.

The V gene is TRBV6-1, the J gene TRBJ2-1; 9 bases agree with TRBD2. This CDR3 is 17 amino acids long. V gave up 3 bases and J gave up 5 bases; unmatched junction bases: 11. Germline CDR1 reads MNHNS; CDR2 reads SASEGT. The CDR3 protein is CASSDPRGTSYNNEQFF. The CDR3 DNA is TGTGCCAGCAGTGACCCCCGGGGGACTAGCTATAACAATGAGCAGTTCTTC.

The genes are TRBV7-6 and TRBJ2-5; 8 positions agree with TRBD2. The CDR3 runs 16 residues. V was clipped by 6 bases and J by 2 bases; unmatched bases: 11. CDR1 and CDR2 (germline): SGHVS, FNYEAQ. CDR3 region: CASRQSTGGGQETQYF. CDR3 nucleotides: TGTGCCAGCAGACAATCAACTGGCGGGGGGCAAGAGACCCAGTACTTC. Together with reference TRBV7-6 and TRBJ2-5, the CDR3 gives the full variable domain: GAGVSQSPRYKVTKRGQDVALRCDPISGHVSLYWYRQALGQGPEFLTYFNYEAQQDKSGLPNDRFSAERPEGSISTLTIQRTEQRDSAMYRCASRQSTGGGQETQYFGPGTRLLVL.